The T cell receptor beta chain described here comes from a study of cytomegalovirus exposure and HLA in healthy donors. CDR1 and CDR2 from the germline V gene are KGHSH and LQKENI. The junction had 6 bases not matched to a gene; V was cut back by 4 bases and J by 2 bases. The CDR3 has 15 amino acids. This clone was seen once. Use of 60 Vbeta and 13 Jbeta primers characterized the PCR. The repertoire was sequenced with immunoSEQ multiplex PCR; TCRdb's copy has only in-frame clones and lacks some. The sample has some 150,000 clones, roughly 80% seen once. The TCR sequence derives from a male donor in good health and CMV-seronegative. J is TRBJ2-5 and V is TRBV18, with 8 bases lining up with TRBD1. The sequencing input was PBMCs. This chain's CDR3 is CASSRRQGFQETQYF. CDR3 sequence (DNA): TGTGCCAGCTCACGGCGACAGGGGTTTCAAGAGACCCAGTACTTC.